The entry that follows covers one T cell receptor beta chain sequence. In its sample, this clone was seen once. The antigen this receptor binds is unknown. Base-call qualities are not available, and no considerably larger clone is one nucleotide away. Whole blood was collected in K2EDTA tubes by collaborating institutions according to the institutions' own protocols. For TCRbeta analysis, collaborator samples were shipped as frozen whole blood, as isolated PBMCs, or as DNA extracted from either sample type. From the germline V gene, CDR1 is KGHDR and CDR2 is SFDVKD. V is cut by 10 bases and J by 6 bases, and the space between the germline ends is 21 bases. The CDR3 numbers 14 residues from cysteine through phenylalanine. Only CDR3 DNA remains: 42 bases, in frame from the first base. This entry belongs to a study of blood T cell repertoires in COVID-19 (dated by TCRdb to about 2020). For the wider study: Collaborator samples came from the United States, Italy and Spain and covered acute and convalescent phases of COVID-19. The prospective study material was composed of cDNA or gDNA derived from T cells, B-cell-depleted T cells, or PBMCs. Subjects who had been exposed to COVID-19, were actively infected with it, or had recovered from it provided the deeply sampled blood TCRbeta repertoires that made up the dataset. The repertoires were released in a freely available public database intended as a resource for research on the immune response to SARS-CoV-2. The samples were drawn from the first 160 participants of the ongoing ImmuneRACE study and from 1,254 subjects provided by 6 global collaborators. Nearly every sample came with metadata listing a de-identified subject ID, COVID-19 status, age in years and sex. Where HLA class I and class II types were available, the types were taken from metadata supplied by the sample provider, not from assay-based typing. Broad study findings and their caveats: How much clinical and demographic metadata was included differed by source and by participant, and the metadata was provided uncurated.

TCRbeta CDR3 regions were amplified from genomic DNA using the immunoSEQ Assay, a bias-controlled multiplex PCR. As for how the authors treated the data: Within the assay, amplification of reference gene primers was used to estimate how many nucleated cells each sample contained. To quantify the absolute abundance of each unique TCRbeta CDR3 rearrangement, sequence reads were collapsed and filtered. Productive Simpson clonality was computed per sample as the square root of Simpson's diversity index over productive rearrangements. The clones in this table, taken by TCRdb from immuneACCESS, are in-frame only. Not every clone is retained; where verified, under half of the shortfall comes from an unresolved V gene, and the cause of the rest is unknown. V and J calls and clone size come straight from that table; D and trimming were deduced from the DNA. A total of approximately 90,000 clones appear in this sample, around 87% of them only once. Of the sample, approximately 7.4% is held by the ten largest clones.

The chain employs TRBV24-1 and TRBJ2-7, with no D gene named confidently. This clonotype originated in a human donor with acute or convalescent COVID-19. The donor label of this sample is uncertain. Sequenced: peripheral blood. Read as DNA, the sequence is TGTGCCACTCATACGGGTTTTAGCCCTATCGAGCAGTACTTC. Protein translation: CATHTGFSPIEQYF.